A selection of T cell receptor beta chains follows, all from one sample in a study of T cell clones after liver transplantation. Assay used: immunoSEQ multiplex PCR; TCRdb lists only in-frame clones, some missing. The data show about 51,000 clones, about 90% seen once. The sequencing used CD8+ T cells from blood, collected 12 months after liver transplant. The receptor set was obtained from a human patient who received a liver transplant. Some T cells may be graft donor cells. Each CDR3 is given with its conserved first and last residue. A D gene is named only where the DNA matches it firmly. Clone size is stated in some rows and not others, as once, few, many or a class when expanded.

TRBV4-3	16	NA	NA	TRBJ1-1	TGCGCCAGCAGCCAAGATCATACAGGCTATGACACTGAAGCTTTCTTT	CASSQDHTGYDTEAFF
TRBV4-1	15	once	NA	TRBJ2-3	TGCGCCAGCAGCCTACAGACACGTAGCACAGATACGCAGTATTTT	CASSLQTRSTDTQYF
TRBV7-9	17	NA	NA	TRBJ1-3	TGTGCCAGCAGTACCCAGGATAGCACTTCCCTCCCAGACACCATATATTTT	CASSTQDSTSLPDTIYF
TRBV7-2	16	NA	TRBD1	TRBJ2-7	TGTGCCAGCAGCTTAGAGCCAGGGGGCGCTTCCTACGAGCAGTACTTC	CASSLEPGGASYEQYF
TRBV28	15	NA	TRBD1	TRBJ2-7	TGTGCCAGCAGTTTCCACCGGGACAGGTCGGACGAGCAGTACTTC	CASSFHRDRSDEQYF
TRBV14	13	few	NA	TRBJ2-7	TGTGCCAGCAGCCAAGATAACAGCTACGAGCAGTACTTC	CASSQDNSYEQYF
TRBV28	16	once	TRBD2	TRBJ2-7	TGTGCCAGCAGTTCCCCCCTGGGAGGGTGGGCCTACGAGCAGTACTTC	CASSSPLGGWAYEQYF
TRBV5-1	14	once	NA	TRBJ2-7	TGCGCCAGCAGTGGGGGGCAGTTTGCCTACGAGCAGTACTTC	CASSGGQFAYEQYF
TRBV5-6	17	NA	TRBD1	TRBJ1-1	TGTGCCAGCAGCTTGGTCGGACAGGTTCTCATGAACACTGAAGCTTTCTTT	CASSLVGQVLMNTEAFF
TRBV5-6	14	NA	NA	TRBJ1-1	TGTGCCAGCAGCCCAGCCCCAGGGAACACTGAAGCTTTCTTT	CASSPAPGNTEAFF
TRBV27	14	few	TRBD2	TRBJ2-3	TGTGCCAGCAGTCTTGAACCCAGACTAGCGGGTAGACTTTTT	CASSLEPRLAGRLF
TRBV9	15	NA	NA	TRBJ2-7	TGTGCCAGCAGCGTAGCGCAGGGGATGAACTACGAGCAGTACTTC	CASSVAQGMNYEQYF
TRBV7-9	14	NA	NA	TRBJ1-1	TGTGCCAGCAGCTCGACAGGCATGAACACTGAAGCTTTCTTT	CASSSTGMNTEAFF
TRBV5-4	15	NA	NA	TRBJ2-7	TGCGCCAGCAGCCAAGAACGAGGGGAACTTTACGAGCAGTACTTC	CASSQERGELYEQYF
TRBV4-3	17	NA	TRBD2	TRBJ2-3	TGCGCCAGCAGCCACGATCGGGCTAGCGGGGGCACAGATACGCAGTATTTT	CASSHDRASGGTDTQYF
TRBV6-1	16	NA	NA	TRBJ1-1	TGTGCCAGCAGTGAAGATGGGTTTTTCTTGAACACTGAAGCTTTCTTT	CASSEDGFFLNTEAFF
TRBV7-9	14	NA	TRBD2	TRBJ2-3	TGTGCCAGCAGCCCGAGGACTAGCGCAGATACGCAGTATTTT	CASSPRTSADTQYF
TRBV5-1	12	NA	NA	TRBJ2-7	TGCGCCAGCAGCGGGGTCTCCTACGAGCAGTACTTC	CASSGVSYEQYF
TRBV6-5	15	NA	NA	TRBJ2-5	TGTGCCAGCAGCCCCTGGCAGGGACGTGGGGAGACCCAGTACTTC	CASSPWQGRGETQYF
TRBV19	11	once	NA	TRBJ2-7	TGTGCCAGTATGGTCCACAACGAGCAGTACTTC	CASMVHNEQYF
TRBV9	15	few	NA	TRBJ2-1	TGTGCCAGCAGCGTAGTGTACGGCATGAAGAATGAGCAGTTCTTC	CASSVVYGMKNEQFF
TRBV19	14	NA	NA	TRBJ1-3	TGTGCCAGCCTCCGCATGGGGAGTGGAAACACCATATATTTT	CASLRMGSGNTIYF
TRBV11-2	15	few	NA	TRBJ1-2	TGTGCCAGCAGCTTAGAATGGGCCCCCCTTTATGGCTACACCTTC	CASSLEWAPLYGYTF
TRBV18	13	NA	NA	TRBJ1-1	TGTGCCAGCTCGCCGGGGGCGAACACTGAAGCTTTCTTT	CASSPGANTEAFF
TRBV5-1	15	NA	NA	TRBJ1-2	TGCGCCAGCAGCGTACCCGGGACAAAGCATTATGGCTACACCTTC	CASSVPGTKHYGYTF
TRBV29-1	14	NA	NA	TRBJ1-2	TGCAGCGCCGCCGGTGGGGGCGCTTGGTGGGGCTACACCTTC	CSAAGGGAWWGYTF
TRBV28	17	NA	NA	TRBJ1-5	TGTGCCAGCAGTTTACGAGGTGCAACTGGAAGCAATCAGCCCCAGCATTTT	CASSLRGATGSNQPQHF
TRBV5-6	15	NA	NA	TRBJ2-6	TGTGCCAGCAGCTCCCAGGGGCCTGGGGCCAACGTCCTGACTTTC	CASSSQGPGANVLTF
TRBV27	13	NA	NA	TRBJ2-7	TGTGCCAGCAGTTTATCGACTCCCTACGAGCAGTACTTC	CASSLSTPYEQYF
TRBV7-9	17	NA	TRBD2	TRBJ2-5	TGTGCCAGCAGCTTTAGGACTAGCGGGAGGGCCGGGGAGACCCAGTACTTC	CASSFRTSGRAGETQYF
TRBV5-1	18	NA	NA	TRBJ2-7	TGCGCCAGCAGCTTGGATGGTGAGGTCTGGTGGGCCACCTACGAGCAGTACTTC	CASSLDGEVWWATYEQYF
TRBV30	15	NA	NA	TRBJ1-1	TGTGCCTGGATGCCTGGTTCGGGGTGGGGGGAGGAAGCTTTCTTT	CAWMPGSGWGEEAFF
TRBV7-9	15	NA	NA	TRBJ2-3	TGTGCCAGCAGCTTAAGGGAGACAGCCCCCGATACGCAGTATTTT	CASSLRETAPDTQYF
TRBV7-9	13	NA	NA	TRBJ2-7	TGTGCCAGCACCCCTCGGGACGGCTACGAGCAGTACTTC	CASTPRDGYEQYF
TRBV6-6	14	NA	NA	TRBJ2-1	TGTGCCAGCAGCCCGGGTCCTGAGGGCAATGAGCAGTTCTTC	CASSPGPEGNEQFF
TRBV28	14	NA	NA	TRBJ2-7	TGTGCCAGCAGCCTCGCCAGACAGCCCTACGAGCAGTACTTC	CASSLARQPYEQYF
TRBV6-5	15	NA	TRBD2	TRBJ2-7	TGTGCCAGCAGTCTCGGGGGGGCTGATATGGACGAGCAGTACTTC	CASSLGGADMDEQYF
TRBV7-3	17	NA	TRBD2	TRBJ2-1	TGTGCCAGCAGCTTAGCGCCCTTACTAGCGGGAGGGCATGAGCAGTTCTTC	CASSLAPLLAGGHEQFF
TRBV18	14	NA	NA	TRBJ1-1	TGTGCCAGCTCACCACCAGGGGAGAACACTGAAGCTTTCTTT	CASSPPGENTEAFF
TRBV27	14	NA	TRBD2	TRBJ2-7	TGTGCCAGCAGTCTAAGCGGGAGGGCCTACGAGCAGTACTTC	CASSLSGRAYEQYF
TRBV28	15	NA	TRBD2	TRBJ2-7	TGTGCCAGCAGTTTATTAGCGGGAGGGCTGGACGAGCAGTACTTC	CASSLLAGGLDEQYF
TRBV10-3	15	NA	TRBD1	TRBJ1-1	TGTGCCATCAGTTCCGGACAGGCCTGGAACACTGAAGCTTTCTTT	CAISSGQAWNTEAFF
TRBV28	14	medium-sized	NA	TRBJ2-7	TGTGCCAGCAGTCTATCCGCAGAGGGCTACGAGCAGTACTTC	CASSLSAEGYEQYF
TRBV27	11	NA	NA	TRBJ2-2	TGTGCCAGCAGTTTCGCCGGGGAGCTGTTTTTT	CASSFAGELFF
TRBV29-1	11	NA	NA	TRBJ1-1	TGCAGCGTTGATTACAGACTAGAAGCTTTCTTT	CSVDYRLEAFF
TRBV5-4	15	NA	TRBD1	TRBJ2-7	TGTGCCAGCAGCTTGGAAGACAGGGAAACCCACGAGCAGTACTTC	CASSLEDRETHEQYF
TRBV11-2	13	NA	NA	TRBJ1-1	TGTGCCAGCAGCCCCTTTATGAACACTGAAGCTTTCTTT	CASSPFMNTEAFF
TRBV27	15	NA	TRBD1	TRBJ2-7	TGTGCCAGCAGTTTTGGACAGGGGGAAACCTACGAGCAGTACTTC	CASSFGQGETYEQYF
TRBV29-1	14	NA	NA	TRBJ2-1	TGCAGTGGACGGGATGGCGCTTCCTACAATGAGCAGTTCTTC	CSGRDGASYNEQFF
TRBV9	13	NA	NA	TRBJ2-7	TGTGCCAGCAGTCGGGACGAGGGCTACGAGCAGTACTTC	CASSRDEGYEQYF